This paragraph covers one T cell receptor beta chain sequence. What it recognizes is unknown. Between the trimmed V and J ends, which lost 3 bases and 2 bases, there was a span of 15 bases. Germline CDR1 is KGHDR and CDR2 is SFDVKD. This CDR3 has 16 amino acids. A second PCR of 7 to 11 cycles used a sample-barcoded 5' primer and a J-beta primer mix. The yield of each sample was at least 2.5 million CDR3-containing paired-end reads. TCRdb re-called the 5' RACE reads with MiXCR, one entry per CDR3 protein. The sample holds about 290,000 distinct CDR3 sequences, around 30% seen once. These data are taken from a study of blood T cells in healthy people across ages. The study, taken as a whole, reports: Naive T cell percentage strongly correlated with TCR beta diversity.

Sample: blood. The source of this sequence is a woman between 65 and 79 years old in good health. The chain joins TRBV24-1 to TRBJ2-5; no firm D call. CDR3 region: CATSDRAYGLQETQYF. CDR3 sequence (DNA): TGTGCCACCAGTGATCGCGCCTACGGGCTACAAGAGACCCAGTACTTC.